This TCR beta chain was retrieved from a study of identical twins. The CDR3 spans 11 residues. V gave up 4 bases and J gave up 8 bases, with 8 bases separating them. Study-wide results and caveats: The study based its conclusions on cross-sectional statistical analysis and did not follow the same donors. Among out-of-frame alpha sequences shared by twins, low generation probability occurred in excess.

This clonotype was picked up many times. The antigen remains undetermined. Healthy Caucasians were all of the donors. MiXCR was run by TCRdb on the 5' RACE reads, yielding one entry per CDR3 protein. The sample carries under 250,000 distinct CDR3 sequences, 7.5% recorded once. The same sample was also studied in work on yellow fever vaccine responses in identical twins. That investigation notes: Vaccine-induced T cell responses in twins were reportedly observed to appear partly convergent, partly personalized.

The V and J genes are TRBV12-3 or TRBV12-4 and TRBJ1-1; D not resolved. The specimen was CD8+ T cells sorted from blood. This clonotype was obtained from a woman aged 18-29 years in good health. DNA of the CDR3: TGTGCCAGCAGTTCGGGCAGGGAAGCTTTCTTT. This sequence encodes CASSSGREAFF.